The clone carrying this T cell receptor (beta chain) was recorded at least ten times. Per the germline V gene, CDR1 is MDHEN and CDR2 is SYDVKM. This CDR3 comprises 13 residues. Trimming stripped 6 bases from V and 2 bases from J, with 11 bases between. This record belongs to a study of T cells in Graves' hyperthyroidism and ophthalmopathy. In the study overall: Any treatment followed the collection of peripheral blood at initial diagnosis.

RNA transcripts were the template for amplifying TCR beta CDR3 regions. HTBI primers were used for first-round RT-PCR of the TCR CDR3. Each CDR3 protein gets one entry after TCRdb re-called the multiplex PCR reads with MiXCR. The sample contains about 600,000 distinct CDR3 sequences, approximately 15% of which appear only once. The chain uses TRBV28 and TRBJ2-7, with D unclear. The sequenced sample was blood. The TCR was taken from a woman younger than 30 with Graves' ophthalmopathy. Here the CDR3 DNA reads TGTGCCAGCAGACAGATAACACCCTACGAGCAGTACTTC. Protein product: CASRQITPYEQYF.